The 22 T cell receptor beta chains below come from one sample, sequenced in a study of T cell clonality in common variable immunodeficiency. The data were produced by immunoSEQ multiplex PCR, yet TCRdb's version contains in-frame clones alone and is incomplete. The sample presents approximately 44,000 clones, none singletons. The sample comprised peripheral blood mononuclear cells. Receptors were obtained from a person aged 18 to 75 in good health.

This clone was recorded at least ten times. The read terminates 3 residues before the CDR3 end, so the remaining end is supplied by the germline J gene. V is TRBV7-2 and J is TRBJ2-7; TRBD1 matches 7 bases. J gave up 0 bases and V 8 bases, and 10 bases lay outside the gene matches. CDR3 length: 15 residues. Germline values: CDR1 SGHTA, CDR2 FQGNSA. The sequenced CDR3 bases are TGTGCCAGCGGTGCACCGGGGACAGTCTCCTACGAG. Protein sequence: CASGAPGTVSYE. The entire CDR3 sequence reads CASGAPGTVSYEQYF. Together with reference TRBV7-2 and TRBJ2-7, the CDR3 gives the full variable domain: GAGVSQSPSNKVTEKGKDVELRCDPISGHTALYWYRQSLGQGLEFLIYFQGNSAPDKSGLPSDRFSAERTGGSVSTLTIQRTQQEDSAVYLCASGAPGTVSYEQYFGPGTRLTVT.

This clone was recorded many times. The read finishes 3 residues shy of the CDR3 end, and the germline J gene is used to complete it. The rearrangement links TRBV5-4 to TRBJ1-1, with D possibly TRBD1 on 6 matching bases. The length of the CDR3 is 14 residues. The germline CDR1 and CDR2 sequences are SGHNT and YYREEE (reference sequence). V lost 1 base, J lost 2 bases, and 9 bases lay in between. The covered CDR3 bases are TGTGCCAGCAGCTTGACAGGGCGTAACACTGAA. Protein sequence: CASSLTGRNTE. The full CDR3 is CASSLTGRNTEAFF.

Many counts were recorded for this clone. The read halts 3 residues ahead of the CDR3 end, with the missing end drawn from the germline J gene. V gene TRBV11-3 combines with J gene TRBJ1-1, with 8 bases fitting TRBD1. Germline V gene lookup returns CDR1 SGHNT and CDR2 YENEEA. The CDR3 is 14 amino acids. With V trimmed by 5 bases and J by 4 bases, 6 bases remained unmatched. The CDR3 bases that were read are TGTGCCAGCAGCCAACAGGGGGGGGTCACTGAA. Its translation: CASSQQGGVTE. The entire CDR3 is CASSQQGGVTEAFF. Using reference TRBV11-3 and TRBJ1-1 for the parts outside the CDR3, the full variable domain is EAGVVQSPRYKIIEKKQPVAFWCNPISGHNTLYWYLQNLGQGPELLIRYENEEAVDDSQLPKDRFSAERLKGVDSTLKIQPAELGDSAVYLCASSQQGGVTEAFFGQGTRLTVV.

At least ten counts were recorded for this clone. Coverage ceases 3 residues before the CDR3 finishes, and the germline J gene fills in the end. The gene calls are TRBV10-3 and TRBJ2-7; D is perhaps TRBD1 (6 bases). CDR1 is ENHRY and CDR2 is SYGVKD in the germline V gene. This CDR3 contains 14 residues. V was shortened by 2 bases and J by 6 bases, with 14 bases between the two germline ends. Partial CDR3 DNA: TGTGCCATCAGTGAGAGGACAGCCTCCAGCGAG. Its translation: CAISERTASSE. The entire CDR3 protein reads CAISERTASSEQYF.

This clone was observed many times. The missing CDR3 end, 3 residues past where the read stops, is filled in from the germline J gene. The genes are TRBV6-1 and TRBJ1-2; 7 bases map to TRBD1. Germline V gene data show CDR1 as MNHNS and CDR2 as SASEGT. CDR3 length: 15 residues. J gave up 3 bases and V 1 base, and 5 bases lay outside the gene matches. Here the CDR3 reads CASSEGGQIYYGYTF. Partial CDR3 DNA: TGTGCCAGCAGTGAAGGGGGACAGATATACTATGGC.

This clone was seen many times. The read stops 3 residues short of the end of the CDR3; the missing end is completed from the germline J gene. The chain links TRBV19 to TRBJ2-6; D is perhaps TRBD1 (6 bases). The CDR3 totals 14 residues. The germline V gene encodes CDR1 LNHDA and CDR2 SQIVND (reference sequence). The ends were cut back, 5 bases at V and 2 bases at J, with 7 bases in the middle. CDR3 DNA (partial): TGTGCCAGTAGTCAGGGGACTGGGGCCAACGTC. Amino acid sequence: CASSQGTGANV. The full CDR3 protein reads CASSQGTGANVLTF.

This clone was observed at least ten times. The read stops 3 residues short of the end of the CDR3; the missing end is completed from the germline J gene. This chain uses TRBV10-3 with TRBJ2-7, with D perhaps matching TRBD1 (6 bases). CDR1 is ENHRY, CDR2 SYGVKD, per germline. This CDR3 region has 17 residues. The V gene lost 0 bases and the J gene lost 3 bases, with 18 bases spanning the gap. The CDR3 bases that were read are TGTGCCATCAGTGAGTCGATGGTAAACAGGGCGGTCTACGAG. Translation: CAISESMVNRAVYE. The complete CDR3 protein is CAISESMVNRAVYEQYF.

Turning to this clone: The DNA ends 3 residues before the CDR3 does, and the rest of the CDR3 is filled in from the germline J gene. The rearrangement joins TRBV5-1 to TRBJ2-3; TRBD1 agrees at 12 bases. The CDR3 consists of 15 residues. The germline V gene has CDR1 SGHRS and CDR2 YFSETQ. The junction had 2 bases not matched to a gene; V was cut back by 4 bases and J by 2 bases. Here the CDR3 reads CASSMGQGATDTQYF. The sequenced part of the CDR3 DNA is TGCGCCAGCAGCATGGGACAGGGGGCCACAGATACG.

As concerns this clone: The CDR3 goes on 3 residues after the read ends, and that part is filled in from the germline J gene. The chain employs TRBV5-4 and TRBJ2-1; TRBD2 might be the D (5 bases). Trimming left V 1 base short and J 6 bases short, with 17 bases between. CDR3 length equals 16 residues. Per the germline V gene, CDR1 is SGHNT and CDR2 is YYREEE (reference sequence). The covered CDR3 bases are TGTGCCAGCAGCTTGCCGCTCGCCGGGGTCCGCAATGAG. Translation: CASSLPLAGVRNE. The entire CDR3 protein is CASSLPLAGVRNEQFF.

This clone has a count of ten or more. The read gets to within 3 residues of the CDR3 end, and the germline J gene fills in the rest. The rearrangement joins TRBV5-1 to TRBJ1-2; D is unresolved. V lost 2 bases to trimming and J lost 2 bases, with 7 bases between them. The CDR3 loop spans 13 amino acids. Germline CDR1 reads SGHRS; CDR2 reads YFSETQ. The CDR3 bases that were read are TGCGCCAGCAGCTTCGGACTCAACTATGGC. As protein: CASSFGLNYG. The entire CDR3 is CASSFGLNYGYTF.

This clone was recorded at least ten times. The CDR3 DNA, read in part, is TGCGCCAGCAGCTTGGACAGGGGCTCCTACGAG. Encoded protein: CASSLDRGSYE. The whole CDR3 protein is CASSLDRGSYEQYF. The rearrangement uses TRBV5-1 and TRBJ2-7; 7 bases are a match to TRBD1. The read ends 3 residues shy of where the CDR3 ends; the end is completed using the germline J gene. This CDR3 has 14 amino acids. The germline V gene has CDR1 SGHRS and CDR2 YFSETQ. V lost 0 bases and J lost 0; bases outside the gene matches: 0.

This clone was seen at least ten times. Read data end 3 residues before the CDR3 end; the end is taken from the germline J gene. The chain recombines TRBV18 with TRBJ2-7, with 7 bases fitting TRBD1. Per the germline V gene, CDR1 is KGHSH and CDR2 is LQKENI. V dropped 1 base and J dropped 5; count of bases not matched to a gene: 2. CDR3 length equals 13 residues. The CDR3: CASSPHRGDEQYF. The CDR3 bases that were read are TGTGCCAGCTCACCACACAGGGGCGACGAG.

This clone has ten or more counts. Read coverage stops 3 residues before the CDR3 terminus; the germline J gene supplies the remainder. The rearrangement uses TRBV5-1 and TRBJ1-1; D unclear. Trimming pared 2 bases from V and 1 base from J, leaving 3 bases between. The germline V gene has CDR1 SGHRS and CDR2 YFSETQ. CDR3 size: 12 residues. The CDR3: CASSFGNTEAFF. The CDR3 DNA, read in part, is TGCGCCAGCAGCTTCGGGAACACTGAA.

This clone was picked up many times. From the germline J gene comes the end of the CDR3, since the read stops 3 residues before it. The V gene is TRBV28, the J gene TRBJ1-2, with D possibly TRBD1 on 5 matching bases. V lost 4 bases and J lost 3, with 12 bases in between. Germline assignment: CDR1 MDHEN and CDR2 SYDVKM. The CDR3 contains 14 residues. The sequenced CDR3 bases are TGTGCCAGCAGTTATTACCAGGGTCACTATGGC. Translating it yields CASSYYQGHYG. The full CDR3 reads CASSYYQGHYGYTF.

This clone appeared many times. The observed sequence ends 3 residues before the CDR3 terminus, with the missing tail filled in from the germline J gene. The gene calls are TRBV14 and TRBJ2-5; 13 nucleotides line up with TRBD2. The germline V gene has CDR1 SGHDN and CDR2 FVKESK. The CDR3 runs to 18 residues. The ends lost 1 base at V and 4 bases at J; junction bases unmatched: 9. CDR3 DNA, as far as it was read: TGTGCCAGCAGCCAAGCCCCCAAACTAGCGGGAGGGAGAGAGACC. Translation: CASSQAPKLAGGRET. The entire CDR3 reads CASSQAPKLAGGRETQYF.

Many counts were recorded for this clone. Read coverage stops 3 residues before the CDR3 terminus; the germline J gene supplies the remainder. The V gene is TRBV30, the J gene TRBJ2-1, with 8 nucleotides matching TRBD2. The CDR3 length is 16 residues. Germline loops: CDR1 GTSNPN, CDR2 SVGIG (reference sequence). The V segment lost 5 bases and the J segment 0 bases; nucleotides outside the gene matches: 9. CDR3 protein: CAWGTLAGSSYNEQFF. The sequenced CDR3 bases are TGTGCCTGGGGAACTCTAGCGGGTAGCTCCTACAATGAG.

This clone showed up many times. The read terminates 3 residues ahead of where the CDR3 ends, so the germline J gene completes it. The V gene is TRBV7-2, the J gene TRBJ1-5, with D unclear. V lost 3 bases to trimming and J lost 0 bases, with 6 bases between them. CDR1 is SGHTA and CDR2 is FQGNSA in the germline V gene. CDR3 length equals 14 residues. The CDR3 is CASSFGVSNQPQHF. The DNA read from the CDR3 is TGTGCCAGCAGCTTCGGGGTTAGCAATCAGCCC.

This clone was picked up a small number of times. The part of the CDR3 DNA that was read is TGTGCCAGCAGTGAAGCGCTTAGGGGCCCTGAA. As protein: CASSEALRGPE. The entire CDR3 protein is CASSEALRGPEAFF. This chain uses TRBV2 with TRBJ1-1; maybe TRBD1 (5 bases). The read comes to an end 3 residues before the CDR3 does, leaving the germline J gene to fill in the end. V shed 0 bases and J shed 6 bases, with 11 bases lying between them. The germline V gene encodes CDR1 SNHLY and CDR2 FYNNEI. This CDR3 is built from 14 residues.

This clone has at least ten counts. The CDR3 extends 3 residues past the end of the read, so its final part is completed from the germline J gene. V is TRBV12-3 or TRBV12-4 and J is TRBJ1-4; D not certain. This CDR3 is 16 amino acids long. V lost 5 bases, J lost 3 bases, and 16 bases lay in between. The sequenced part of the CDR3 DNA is TGTGCCAGCAGTCGAAATCGCGGGCGAGCTAATGAAAAA. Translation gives CASSRNRGRANEK. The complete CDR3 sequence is CASSRNRGRANEKLFF.

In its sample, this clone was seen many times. The sequenced part of the CDR3 DNA is TGTGCCAGTAGTAAACCGGGACAGGGGAACTATGGC. This sequence encodes CASSKPGQGNYG. The whole CDR3 protein reads CASSKPGQGNYGYTF. The chain links TRBV19 to TRBJ1-2; 10 positions agree with TRBD1. The read comes to an end 3 residues before the CDR3 does, leaving the germline J gene to fill in the end. Per germline, CDR1 LNHDA and CDR2 SQIVND (reference sequence). The CDR3 has 15 residues. With V trimmed by 4 bases and J by 2 bases, 4 bases remained unmatched.

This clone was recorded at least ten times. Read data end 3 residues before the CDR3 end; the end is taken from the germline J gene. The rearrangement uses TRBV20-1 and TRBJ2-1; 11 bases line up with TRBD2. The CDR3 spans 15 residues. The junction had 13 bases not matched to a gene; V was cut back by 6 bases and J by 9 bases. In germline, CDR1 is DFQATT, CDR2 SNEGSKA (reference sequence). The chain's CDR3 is CSADSYSGGAGEQFF. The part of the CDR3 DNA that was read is TGCAGTGCGGACTCCTATAGCGGGGGGGCTGGTGAG.

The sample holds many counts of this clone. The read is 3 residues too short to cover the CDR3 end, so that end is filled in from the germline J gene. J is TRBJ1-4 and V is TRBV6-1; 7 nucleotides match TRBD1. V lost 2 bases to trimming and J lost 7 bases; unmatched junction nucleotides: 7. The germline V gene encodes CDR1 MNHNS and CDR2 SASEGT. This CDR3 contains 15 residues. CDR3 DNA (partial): TGTGCCAGCAGTGAAACGACAGGGCAAATTGAAAAA. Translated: CASSETTGQIEK. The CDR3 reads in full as CASSETTGQIEKLFF.